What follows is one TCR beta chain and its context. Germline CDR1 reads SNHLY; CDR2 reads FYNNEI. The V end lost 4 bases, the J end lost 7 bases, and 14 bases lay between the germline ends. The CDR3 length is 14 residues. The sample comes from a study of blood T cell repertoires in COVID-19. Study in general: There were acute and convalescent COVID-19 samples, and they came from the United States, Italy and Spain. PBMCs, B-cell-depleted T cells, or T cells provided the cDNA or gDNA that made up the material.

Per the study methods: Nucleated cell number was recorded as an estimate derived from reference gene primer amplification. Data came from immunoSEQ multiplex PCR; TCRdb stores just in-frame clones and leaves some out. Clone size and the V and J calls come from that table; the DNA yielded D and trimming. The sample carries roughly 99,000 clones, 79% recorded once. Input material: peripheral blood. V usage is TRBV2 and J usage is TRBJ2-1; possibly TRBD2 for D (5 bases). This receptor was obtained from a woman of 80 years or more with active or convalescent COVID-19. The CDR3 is CASSGGKLLNEQFF. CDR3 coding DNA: TGTGCCAGCAGTGGAGGGAAGCTTTTGAATGAGCAGTTCTTC. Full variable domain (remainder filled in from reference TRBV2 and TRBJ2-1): EPEVTQTPSHQVTQMGQEVILRCVPISNHLYFYWYRQILGQKVEFLVSFYNNEISEKSEIFDDQFSVERPDGSNFTLKIRSTKLEDSAMYFCASSGGKLLNEQFFGPGTRLTVL.